What follows describes a single T cell receptor (beta chain). Its antigen is unknown. TCRdb re-called the RACE reads with MiXCR, one entry per CDR3 protein. The sample has some 340,000 distinct CDR3 sequences, roughly 6.9% seen once. This CDR3 comprises 13 residues. Germline V gene lookup returns CDR1 SNHLY and CDR2 FYNNEI. V trimming: 6 bases; J trimming: 6 bases; junction bases outside the gene matches: 7. This sample is drawn from a study of human T cells and chemical hapten exposure. Overall study context: Each patient's scalp received weekly diphenylcyclopropenone throughout the approximately 23-week study. Largely, small differences in pooled library volume made per-sample TCR yields vary. Study outcomes and limitations: Expanded TCR sets contained significantly more large CDR3 similarity clusters than controls.

The time point here: patch test 1, 2 weeks after DPC sensitization. The treatment here: therapeutic diphenylcyclopropenone sensitization with weekly scalp DPC. At every patch-test visit, blood was drawn before the patch test was applied. Material: whole blood, obtained in connection with sensitization to the hapten diphenylcyclopropenone (DPC). V gene TRBV2 combines with J gene TRBJ1-2; 7 nucleotides match TRBD1. This TCR was sampled from a woman under 30 with alopecia areata. Some clones in this sample may be carry-over from other donors' samples. CDR3 region: CASRTGTVNGYTF. In nucleotides, the CDR3 is TGTGCCAGCAGGACCGGGACAGTTAATGGCTACACCTTC. Based on the CDR3 plus reference TRBV2 and TRBJ1-2, the full variable domain is EPEVTQTPSHQVTQMGQEVILRCVPISNHLYFYWYRQILGQKVEFLVSFYNNEISEKSEIFDDQFSVERPDGSNFTLKIRSTKLEDSAMYFCASRTGTVNGYTFGSGTRLTVV.